This T cell receptor (beta chain) derives from a study of human T cells and chemical hapten exposure. General study results and limits: It was expanded TCRs that formed significantly more large CDR3 similarity clusters than controls did.

The time point is: patch test 3, about 24 weeks after DPC sensitization. Treatment specified: therapeutic diphenylcyclopropenone sensitization with weekly scalp DPC. Unseparated into fractions, whole blood served as the source from which total RNA was extracted. The V end lost 5 bases, the J end lost 1 base, and 8 bases lay between the germline ends. This CDR3 region has 13 residues. Per germline, CDR1 MDHEN and CDR2 SYDVKM. Original methodology: The median was about 100,000 TCRs per sample, ranging roughly 20,000 to 690,600. MiXCR, run by TCRdb on the RACE reads, gives a single entry per CDR3 protein. The V and J calls come from TCRdb's annotation, not from the publication. The profile shows about 39,000 distinct CDR3 sequences, roughly 13% of them singletons. This clonotype was detected only a few times. What it recognizes is unknown.

The genes are TRBV28 and TRBJ1-2; no definite D call. Material: whole blood, obtained in connection with sensitization to the hapten diphenylcyclopropenone (DPC). This sequence was found in a woman in her thirties or forties with alopecia areata. Some clones in this sample may be carry-over from other donors' samples. In DNA, the CDR3 is TGTGCCAGCAGTGTCCAAAGTAACTATGGCTACACCTTC. Translation: CASSVQSNYGYTF.